The 14 T cell receptor beta chains below were found in one sample sequenced in a study of T cells in Graves' hyperthyroidism and ophthalmopathy (dated 2019 in TCRdb). The receptor library was made with multiplex PCR. Sequencing relied on an Illumina HiSeq 2000. Amplification of TCR beta CDR3 regions was carried out from RNA transcripts. A first-round RT-PCR of the TCR CDR3 used the HTBI primer set with the Qiagen OneStep RT-PCR kit. Through fastp at Q25 and MiXCR, TCRdb rebuilt clones from the public reads, retaining in-frame beta chains. Identical CDR3 protein sequences are pooled into one entry, listed with their most common genes and DNA. The sample includes 500,000 to 800,000 distinct CDR3 sequences, with about 14% observed a single time. Approximately 13% of the sample is in the top ten clones. The sample consisted of blood. Receptor source: a woman aged 50 to 60 with Graves' ophthalmopathy.

There are a few counts of this clonotype. The V gene is TRBV27, the J gene TRBJ1-2, with D unresolved. Germline V gene lookup returns CDR1 MNHEY and CDR2 SMNVEV (reference sequence). V lost 6 bases and J lost 4, with 21 bases in between. This CDR3 region has 16 residues. DNA of the CDR3: TGTGCCAGCAGCCCATGGACGGGGATCCGCCTCTATGGCTACACCTTC. This codes for CASSPWTGIRLYGYTF.

Many counts were recorded for this clonotype. V and J are TRBV2 and TRBJ2-7; D ambiguous. Trimming took off 4 bases at V and 5 bases at J, with 3 bases between the two ends. Germline CDR1 is SNHLY and CDR2 is FYNNEI. This CDR3 is built from 10 residues. CDR3 loop: CASSVHEQYF. The CDR3 DNA is TGTGCCAGCAGTGTTCACGAGCAGTACTTC. The variable domain in full, completed from reference TRBV2 and TRBJ2-7, reads EPEVTQTPSHQVTQMGQEVILRCVPISNHLYFYWYRQILGQKVEFLVSFYNNEISEKSEIFDDQFSVERPDGSNFTLKIRSTKLEDSAMYFCASSVHEQYFGPGTRLTVT.

The table lists this clonotype with many counts. The chain employs TRBV7-2 and TRBJ2-7, with 10 bases lining up with TRBD2. CDR3 length: 15 amino acids. CDR1 SGHTA and CDR2 FQGNSA come from the germline V gene. J gave up 7 bases and V 0 bases, and 6 bases lay outside the gene matches. In nucleotides, the CDR3 is TGTGCCAGCAGCTTAGCGCTAGCGGGAGTGATTGAGCAGTACTTC. Translation gives CASSLALAGVIEQYF.

In this sample, this clonotype turned up many times. The chain links TRBV7-2 to TRBJ2-1; 15 bases line up with TRBD2. CDR1 and CDR2 from the germline V gene are SGHTA and FQGNSA. The CDR3 has 19 amino acids. V lost 5 bases and J lost 3; bases outside the gene matches: 11. CDR3 DNA sequence: TGTGCCAGCAGCCATGGGACTAGCGGGAGGACATTATTCTACAATGAGCAGTTCTTC. This sequence encodes CASSHGTSGRTLFYNEQFF.

The chain has TRBV20-1 and TRBJ2-2; 8 bases are shared with TRBD2. In germline, CDR1 is DFQATT, CDR2 SNEGSKA (reference sequence). The CDR3 consists of 17 residues. V trimming: 0 bases; J trimming: 2 bases; junction bases outside the gene matches: 8. CDR3 in amino acids: CSARDIGSGRNTGELFF. In DNA, the CDR3 is TGCAGTGCTAGAGATATAGGGAGCGGGAGAAACACCGGGGAGCTGTTTTTT.

This clonotype has only a few counts. This chain links TRBV6-2 or TRBV6-3 with TRBJ1-3; D gene uncertain. Germline lookup yields CDR1 MNHEY and CDR2 SVGEGT. The CDR3 covers 16 residues. The ends were cut back, 1 base at V and 0 bases at J, with 10 bases in the middle. CDR3 nucleotide sequence: TGTGCCAGCAGTTACTTAAGGACGAGCTCTGGAAACACCATATATTTT. Its translation: CASSYLRTSSGNTIYF.

This clonotype was seen repeatedly, ten times or more. V is TRBV7-9 and J is TRBJ2-1; no definite D call. Trimming left V 1 base short and J 1 base short, with 8 bases between. This CDR3 region has 15 residues. Germline CDR1 is SEHNR and CDR2 is FQNEAQ (reference sequence). CDR3 sequence: CASSLVRPSYNEQFF. CDR3 DNA: TGTGCCAGCAGCTTAGTGCGACCATCCTACAATGAGCAGTTCTTC.

Worth noting for this clonotype: Its ends do not fully match the called genes, so a read error is possible. This chain uses TRBV29-1 with TRBJ1-1; 8 bases agree with TRBD1. Germline loops: CDR1 SQVTM, CDR2 ANQGSEA. CDR3 length: 16 amino acids. CDR3 loop: CSVEDPSGGMNTEASF. CDR3 nucleotide sequence: TGCAGCGTTGAAGATCCGTCAGGGGGCATGAACACTGAAGCTTCCTTT.

The chain joins TRBV20-1 to TRBJ2-1; TRBD1 agrees at 10 bases. Germline lookup yields CDR1 DFQATT and CDR2 SNEGSKA (reference sequence). Trimming removed 5 bases from V and 4 bases from J; junction bases left unmatched: 5. The CDR3 length is 14 residues. CDR3 nucleotides: TGCAGTGCTGCGGACAGGGGGATTTACAATGAGCAGTTCTTC. Its protein product is CSAADRGIYNEQFF.

Note on this clonotype: The junction departs from germline at one end; a sequencing error may be responsible. This rearrangement joins TRBV7-9 to TRBJ2-3; 8 nucleotides line up with TRBD2. The CDR3 spans 14 residues. The germline CDR1 and CDR2 sequences are SEHNR and FQNEAQ (reference sequence). Written as DNA, the CDR3 is TGCGCCAGCAGCCAAGATCGGGGGGGGGATACGCAGTATTTT. It translates to CASSQDRGGDTQYF.

Many counts were recorded for this clonotype. The V gene is TRBV28, the J gene TRBJ2-7; TRBD1 matches at 11 bases. This CDR3 is 15 amino acids long. Germline-derived CDR1 and CDR2 are MDHEN and SYDVKM. V lost 2 bases and J lost 6; bases outside the gene matches: 6. The CDR3, as DNA: TGTGCCAGCAGTTTACTTCCCGGGACAGGGGGCGAGCAGTACTTC. It yields the protein CASSLLPGTGGEQYF.

The table lists this clonotype with many counts. This rearrangement joins TRBV28 to TRBJ2-5, with D perhaps being TRBD1 or TRBD2 (5 bases each). Germline assignment: CDR1 MDHEN and CDR2 SYDVKM. Trimming pared 3 bases from V and 5 bases from J, leaving 7 bases between. The length of the CDR3 is 12 residues. The CDR3 region is CASSFWGETQYF. The CDR3 nucleotides read TGTGCCAGCAGTTTTTGGGGGGAGACCCAGTACTTC.

This clonotype occurred many times. This rearrangement joins TRBV6-1 to TRBJ2-2, with D perhaps given as TRBD1 or TRBD2 (5 bases each). Trimming removed 5 bases at V and 4 bases at J, with 17 bases between. Germline CDR1 reads MNHNS; CDR2 reads SASEGT. The CDR3 totals 16 residues. The CDR3 DNA is TGTGCCAGCAGTTCCCCCGGGACCCCGGGCACCGGGGAGCTGTTTTTT. Translation: CASSSPGTPGTGELFF.

This clonotype was counted a few times. The rearrangement uses TRBV6-2 or TRBV6-3 and TRBJ2-7, with TRBD2 identical over 14 bases. Germline CDR1 reads MNHEY; CDR2 reads SVGEGT. The J segment lost 2 bases and the V segment lost 2 bases, leaving 14 bases of the junction unmatched. The CDR3 length is 20 residues. The CDR3: CASSYTYGGLAGGDTYEQYF. CDR3 DNA sequence: TGTGCCAGCAGTTACACGTACGGCGGACTAGCGGGAGGAGATACCTACGAGCAGTACTTC.